This T cell receptor (beta chain) was obtained from a study of breast tumors, draining lymph nodes, adjacent tissues. Points from the study as a whole: Most tumor T cells seemingly derive from lymph node, then expand in tumor. Compared with lymph nodes, tumors were less diverse; compared with nontumor tissue, more. Compared with basal-like, luminal-like tumors shared significantly more repertoire with nontumor tissue. The lymph node origin of tumor T cells was framed as consistent with a hypothesis, not demonstrated.

The lymph nodes were axillary draining lymph nodes from breast cancer patients. Using its own MiXCR run on the multiplex PCR reads, TCRdb lists one record per CDR3 protein. The profile covers 190,000 or so distinct CDR3 sequences, with roughly 31% appearing a single time and 4% to 5.5% taken by the ten largest. Ten or more counts support this clonotype. The antigen is undetermined. The CDR3 extends over 13 amino acids. CDR1 is SGHRS and CDR2 is YFSETQ in the germline V gene. V lost 0 bases and J 8 bases, leaving 9 bases between the germline ends. The clonotype was recovered from a female donor with breast cancer. Some clones in this sample may be carry-over from other donors' samples. The chain combines TRBV5-1 with TRBJ2-1; D is unresolved. The sample comprised axillary lymph node tissue. CDR3 region: CASSLVGSDEQFF. CDR3 bases: TGCGCCAGCAGCTTGGTAGGTAGTGATGAGCAGTTCTTC.